The present T cell receptor beta chain was sequenced within a study of cytomegalovirus exposure and HLA in healthy donors. The PCR contained 60 Vbeta and 13 Jbeta primers. Authors' processing steps: Later, an analysis found 65 million to 85 million unique TCR beta chains, and approximately 10 million of these were shared. Some clones are missing from TCRdb's copy, which holds only in-frame ones; the method was immunoSEQ multiplex PCR. The V and J calls and clone size come from that table; D and trimming were worked out from the DNA. In the table there are roughly 150,000 clones, 79% of which are singletons. The CDR3 covers 12 residues. Germline CDR1 SGHTS, CDR2 YDEGEE. Trimming stripped 5 bases from V and 1 base from J, with 6 bases between. Study-level points and caveats: The authors listed 150 to 200 TCR beta chains as cytomegalovirus-associated.

This clone was counted between two and nine times. The antigen remains unidentified. Source material: PBMCs. This chain uses TRBV5-8 with TRBJ1-1; no clear D. This clonotype was sampled from a man between 40 and 49 years old in good health and CMV-seropositive. The DNA of the CDR3 is TGTGCCAGCAGATATCCGAACACTGAAGCTTTCTTT. It encodes CASRYPNTEAFF.